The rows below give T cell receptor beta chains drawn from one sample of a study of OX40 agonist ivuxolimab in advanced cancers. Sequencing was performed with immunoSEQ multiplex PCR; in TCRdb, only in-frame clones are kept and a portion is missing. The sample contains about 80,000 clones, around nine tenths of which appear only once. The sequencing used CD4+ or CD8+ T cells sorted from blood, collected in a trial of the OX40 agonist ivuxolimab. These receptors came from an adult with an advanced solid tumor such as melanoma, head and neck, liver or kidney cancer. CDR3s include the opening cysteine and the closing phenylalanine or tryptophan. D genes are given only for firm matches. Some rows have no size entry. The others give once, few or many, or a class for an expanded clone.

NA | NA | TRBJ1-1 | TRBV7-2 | CASSPGGNTEAFF | TGTGCCAGCAGCCCCGGGGGGAACACTGAAGCTTTCTTT
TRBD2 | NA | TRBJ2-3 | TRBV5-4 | CASSRLADSTDTQYF | TGTGCCAGCAGCCGACTAGCGGATAGCACAGATACGCAGTATTTT
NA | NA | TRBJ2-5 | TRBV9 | CASSVGGAQETQYF | TGTGCCAGCAGCGTAGGAGGGGCCCAAGAGACCCAGTACTTC
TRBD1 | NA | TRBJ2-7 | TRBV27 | CASSRGTGGYEQYF | TGTGCCAGCAGCCGAGGGACAGGGGGATACGAGCAGTACTTC
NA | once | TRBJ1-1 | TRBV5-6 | CASSLDGRNTEAFF | TGTGCCAGCAGCTTGGACGGTCGGAACACTGAAGCTTTCTTT
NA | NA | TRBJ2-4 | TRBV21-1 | CASSLAGGPLNIQYF | TGTGCCAGCAGTTTGGCGGGAGGGCCTTTAAACATTCAGTACTTC
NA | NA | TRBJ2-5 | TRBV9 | CASSTRGGGETQYF | TGTGCCAGCAGCACCCGGGGAGGAGGGGAGACCCAGTACTTC
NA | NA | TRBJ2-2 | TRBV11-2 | CASSQPPSVANTGELFF | TGTGCCAGCAGCCAACCGCCTAGCGTCGCGAACACCGGGGAGCTGTTTTTT
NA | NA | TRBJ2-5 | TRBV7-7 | CASSRTFEGTQYF | TGTGCCAGCAGCCGAACCTTCGAGGGGACCCAGTACTTC
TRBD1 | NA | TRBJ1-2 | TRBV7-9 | CASSRLWTGGPGYTF | TGTGCCAGCAGCCGGCTTTGGACAGGGGGACCTGGCTACACCTTC
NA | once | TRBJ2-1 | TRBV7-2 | CASSLTRHNEQFF | TGTGCCAGCAGCTTAACTAGACACAATGAGCAGTTCTTC
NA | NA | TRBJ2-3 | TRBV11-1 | CASSSSRVRDTQYF | TGTGCCAGCAGTTCCAGTCGGGTGAGAGATACGCAGTATTTT
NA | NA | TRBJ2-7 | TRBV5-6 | CASSFQVSSEQYF | TGTGCCAGCAGCTTCCAGGTTTCATCTGAGCAGTACTTC
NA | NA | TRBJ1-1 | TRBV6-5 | CASSYGRNTEAFF | TGTGCCAGCAGTTACGGGAGAAACACTGAAGCTTTCTTT
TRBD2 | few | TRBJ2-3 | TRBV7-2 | CASSLSPGGYTDTQYF | TGTGCCAGCAGCTTATCCCCCGGGGGGTATACAGATACGCAGTATTTT
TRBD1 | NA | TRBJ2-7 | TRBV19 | CASSIGTAPYEQYF | TGTGCCAGTAGTATCGGGACAGCCCCCTACGAGCAGTACTTC
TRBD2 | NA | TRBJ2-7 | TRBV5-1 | CASSFILASGRISYEQYF | TGCGCCAGCAGCTTTATTTTGGCTAGCGGGAGGATAAGTTACGAGCAGTACTTC
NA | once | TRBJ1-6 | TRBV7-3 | CASSRYRDSPLHF | TGTGCCAGCAGCAGATACAGGGATTCACCCCTCCACTTT
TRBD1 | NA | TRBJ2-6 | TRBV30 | CAFLPGQGLSGANVLTF | TGTGCCTTCCTCCCGGGACAGGGTCTTTCTGGGGCCAACGTCCTGACTTTC
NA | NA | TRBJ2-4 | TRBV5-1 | CASSLSPGPTNIQYF | TGCGCCAGCAGCCTCTCCCCCGGACCCACAAACATTCAGTACTTC
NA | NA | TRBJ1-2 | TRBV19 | CASSRARQNNYGYTF | TGTGCCAGTAGTAGGGCCAGACAGAACAACTATGGCTACACCTTC
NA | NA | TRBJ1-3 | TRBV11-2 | CASSPGNTIYF | TGTGCCAGCAGCCCAGGAAACACCATATATTTT
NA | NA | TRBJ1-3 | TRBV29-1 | CSVVPFRGERNTIYF | TGCAGCGTTGTGCCTTTTAGGGGAGAGAGAAACACCATATATTTT
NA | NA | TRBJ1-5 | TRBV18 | CASSSPDRSSNQPQHF | TGTGCCAGCTCAAGTCCCGACAGGTCCAGCAATCAGCCCCAGCATTTT